These 30 T cell receptor beta chains originate from one sample sequenced in a study of cytomegalovirus exposure and HLA in healthy donors. With 60 Vbeta and 13 Jbeta primers, the PCR was carried out. Data came from immunoSEQ multiplex PCR; TCRdb stores just in-frame clones and leaves some out. Of roughly 130,000 clones listed, less than 85% are singletons. Sequencing was carried out using PBMCs. The receptors stem from a man aged 30-40 years in good health and CMV-seronegative.

The chain has TRBV19 and TRBJ1-3; no firm D call. The CDR3 consists of 12 residues. Germline CDR1 is LNHDA and CDR2 is SQIVND (reference sequence). V lost 8 bases and J lost 8, with 13 bases in between. The CDR3 nucleotides are TGTGCCAGTCTCGCCCAGGCTGACACCATATATTTT. Protein: CASLAQADTIYF.

This chain uses TRBV7-9 with TRBJ1-1; D perhaps matches TRBD1 (5 bases). Looked up from germline, CDR1 is SEHNR and CDR2 is FQNEAQ (reference sequence). The ends were cut back, 6 bases at V and 6 bases at J, with 20 bases in the middle. The CDR3 is 15 amino acids. DNA for the CDR3: TGTGCCAGCAGACCCGGGGGGTCGGTATCTCCTGAAGCTTTCTTT. It encodes CASRPGGSVSPEAFF.

The chain combines TRBV21-1 with TRBJ2-1; the tabulated D call, TRBD2, remains unverified against the DNA. TRBV21-1 is a pseudogene. The CDR3 has 16 amino acids. The CDR3 here is CASSKVIRREDNEQFF. As DNA, the CDR3 is TGTGCCAGCAGCAAAGTGATTCGGCGGGAGGACAATGAGCAGTTCTTC.

The V gene is TRBV9, the J gene TRBJ2-7; 7 bases match TRBD2. Unmatched junction bases numbered 7, after V lost 3 bases and J lost 4 bases. The CDR3 has 14 amino acids. The germline V gene encodes CDR1 SGDLS and CDR2 YYNGEE. The CDR3 loop is CASSGSAGVYEQYF. For the CDR3, the DNA is TGTGCCAGCAGCGGCTCGGCGGGAGTGTACGAGCAGTACTTC.

V gene TRBV6-6 combines with J gene TRBJ2-7; 7 nucleotides align to TRBD2. J gave up 2 bases and V 0 bases, and 7 bases lay outside the gene matches. From germline, CDR1 is MNHNY and CDR2 SVGAGI (reference sequence). CDR3 length: 16 amino acids. This CDR3 is CASSYSVGGVPYEQYF. In nucleotides, the CDR3 is TGTGCCAGCAGTTACTCGGTGGGGGGGGTCCCCTACGAGCAGTACTTC.

This rearrangement joins TRBV28 to TRBJ1-1; D might be TRBD1 (6 bases). Germline values: CDR1 MDHEN, CDR2 SYDVKM. Trimming removed 5 bases at V and 1 base at J, with 14 bases between. The length of the CDR3 is 15 residues. CDR3 loop: CASSQPGHPNTEAFF. As DNA, the CDR3 is TGTGCCAGCAGTCAACCGGGACATCCGAACACTGAAGCTTTCTTT.

The chain has TRBV29-1 and TRBJ2-3; D gene uncertain. The CDR3 is made up of 11 amino acids. V was clipped by 4 bases and J by 6 bases, with 8 bases between them. Germline CDR1 SQVTM, CDR2 ANQGSEA. The CDR3 loop is CSVGLRDTQYF. CDR3 coding DNA: TGCAGCGTTGGACTGAGGGATACGCAGTATTTT.

The CDR3 here is CASSSNFLGGPSPETQYF. DNA of the CDR3: TGTGCCAGCAGCTCAAACTTCCTAGGGGGACCTTCCCCTGAGACCCAGTACTTC. The rearrangement uses TRBV7-9 and TRBJ2-5, with a tentative D call TRBD1 (6 bases). The CDR3 has 18 residues. Germline CDR1 reads SEHNR; CDR2 reads FQNEAQ (reference sequence). Trimming pared 4 bases from V and 5 bases from J, leaving 26 bases between.

This chain links TRBV15 with TRBJ1-3; D uncertain. The CDR3 is 16 residues long. V lost 0 bases and J lost 0, with 9 bases in between. Germline V lookup: CDR1 LNHNV, CDR2 YYDKDF (reference sequence). CDR3 protein: CATSRDLMSSGNTIYF. For the CDR3, the DNA is TGTGCCACCAGCAGAGATCTGATGAGCTCTGGAAACACCATATATTTT.

The V gene is TRBV28, the J gene TRBJ2-1; D is possibly TRBD2 (5 bases). Trimming stripped 4 bases from V and 0 bases from J, with 10 bases between. This CDR3 has 15 residues. Germline V gene sequence: CDR1 MDHEN, CDR2 SYDVKM. CDR3 nucleotide sequence: TGTGCCAGCAGTTCCCTGGGGAGCTCCTACAATGAGCAGTTCTTC. It translates to CASSSLGSSYNEQFF.

The CDR3 sequence: CASSYRGLANEKLFF. The DNA for the CDR3 is TGTGCCAGCAGTTACAGGGGGCTAGCTAATGAAAAACTGTTTTTT. The chain employs TRBV28 and TRBJ1-4; TRBD1 matches 9 bases. The CDR3 is 15 amino acids. V was clipped by 4 bases and J by 3 bases; unmatched bases: 3. Looked up from germline, CDR1 is MDHEN and CDR2 is SYDVKM.

The V call is TRBV9, the J call TRBJ2-7; D is perhaps TRBD2 (7 bases). Trimming pared 0 bases from V and 3 bases from J, leaving 13 bases between. Germline V gives CDR1 SGDLS, CDR2 YYNGEE. This CDR3 comprises 15 residues. CDR3 residues: CASSVGEGDFYEQYF. Here the CDR3 DNA reads TGTGCCAGCAGCGTAGGGGAGGGGGACTTCTACGAGCAGTACTTC.

The chain has TRBV27 and TRBJ2-7, with TRBD1 matching over 8 bases. The length of the CDR3 is 13 residues. Looked up from germline, CDR1 is MNHEY and CDR2 is SMNVEV (reference sequence). The V gene end was trimmed by 6 bases and the J gene end by 0 bases; junction bases not matched to a gene: 1. This chain's CDR3 is CASRTGASYEQYF. The CDR3 coding sequence is TGTGCCAGCAGGACAGGGGCCTCCTACGAGCAGTACTTC.

This clone appeared a few times. The chain combines TRBV6-1 with TRBJ2-6, with 8 bases lining up with TRBD1. The germline gives CDR1 MNHNS, CDR2 SASEGT. After removal of 4 bases from V and 0 bases from J, the junction contained 8 bases not matched to a gene. This CDR3 comprises 18 residues. Here the CDR3 DNA reads TGTGCCAGCAGTGTAAGGACAGGGAGATTCTCTGGGGCCAACGTCCTGACTTTC. It is translated as CASSVRTGRFSGANVLTF.

This clone has more than one count but fewer than ten. The chain is built from TRBV5-1 and TRBJ2-7, with 7 bases identical to TRBD1. Germline V lookup: CDR1 SGHRS, CDR2 YFSETQ. V lost 4 bases and J lost 3; bases outside the gene matches: 7. This CDR3 has 14 amino acids. The CDR3 protein is CASSRERGLYEQYF. The CDR3 bases are TGCGCCAGCAGCCGTGAAAGGGGGCTCTACGAGCAGTACTTC. The full variable domain, its missing parts supplied by reference TRBV5-1 and TRBJ2-7, is KAGVTQTPRYLIKTRGQQVTLSCSPISGHRSVSWYQQTPGQGLQFLFEYFSETQRNKGNFPGRFSGRQFSNSRSEMNVSTLELGDSALYLCASSRERGLYEQYFGPGTRLTVT.

V usage is TRBV5-1 and J usage is TRBJ2-4, with D hard to call. The CDR3 contains 11 residues. Trimming removed 2 bases at V and 6 bases at J, with 3 bases between. Looked up from germline, CDR1 is SGHRS and CDR2 is YFSETQ. CDR3 protein: CASSFGNIQYF. CDR3 DNA sequence: TGCGCCAGCAGCTTCGGAAACATTCAGTACTTC.

This sequence joins TRBV4-1 and TRBJ2-1; 11 positions agree with TRBD2. The germline V gene has CDR1 MGHRA and CDR2 YSYEKL. With V trimmed by 4 bases and J by 5 bases, 4 bases remained unmatched. This CDR3 region has 15 residues. DNA of the CDR3: TGCGCCAGCAGCCCCCCGGGACTAGCGGACAATGAGCAGTTCTTC. Translating it yields CASSPPGLADNEQFF.

J is TRBJ2-5 and V is TRBV30; 7 bases fit TRBD1. Per the germline V gene, CDR1 is GTSNPN and CDR2 is SVGIG (reference sequence). This CDR3 comprises 14 residues. The ends lost 0 bases at V and 7 bases at J; junction bases unmatched: 8. CDR3 in amino acids: CAWSVGTDVGTQYF. The DNA for the CDR3 is TGTGCCTGGAGTGTTGGGACAGATGTGGGGACCCAGTACTTC.

The chain has TRBV7-2 and TRBJ2-5, with no clear D. CDR3 length: 13 residues. Trimming removed 6 bases from V and 2 bases from J, with 10 bases in between. Germline values: CDR1 SGHTA, CDR2 FQGNSA. The CDR3 spells CASSLSYQETQYF. CDR3 DNA: TGTGCCAGCAGTTTATCCTATCAAGAGACCCAGTACTTC.

The gene calls are TRBV6-5 and TRBJ1-2; possible D gene TRBD1, 6 bases. The CDR3 length is 15 residues. Germline-derived CDR1 and CDR2 are MNHEY and SVGAGI. Trimming took 6 bases from V and 0 from J, leaving 14 bases between them. This chain's CDR3 is CASRTGQPSNYGYTF. In DNA form, the CDR3 reads TGTGCCAGCAGAACCGGACAGCCGTCTAACTATGGCTACACCTTC.

The chain carries TRBV28 and TRBJ1-1; 9 bases are shared with TRBD1. Trimming at V came to 5 bases and at J to 3 bases, leaving 16 bases not matched to a gene. Germline CDR1 is MDHEN and CDR2 is SYDVKM. The CDR3 spans 18 residues. The CDR3, as DNA: TGTGCCAGCAGTCAAATCGGACAGGGGACGGGTTGGGACACTGAAGCTTTCTTT. It codes for CASSQIGQGTGWDTEAFF.

The chain combines TRBV4-1 with TRBJ1-1, with D possibly matching TRBD1 (6 bases). Trimming removed 4 bases at V and 9 bases at J, with 21 bases between. The CDR3 length is 15 residues. Germline CDR1 reads MGHRA; CDR2 reads YSYEKL. CDR3 residues: CASSPATGNRAQAFF. CDR3 bases: TGCGCCAGCAGCCCCGCGACCGGAAACAGGGCCCAAGCTTTCTTT.

The chain combines TRBV4-1 with TRBJ2-1; TRBD1 might be the D (6 bases). Trimming took off 1 base at V and 4 bases at J, with 20 bases between the two ends. Germline V CDR1 and CDR2: MGHRA, YSYEKL. The CDR3 extends over 18 amino acids. CDR3 DNA sequence: TGCGCCAGCAGCCAAGGCTACGCCCAGGGACACTTATACAATGAGCAGTTCTTC. Protein sequence: CASSQGYAQGHLYNEQFF.

The rearrangement uses TRBV5-1 and TRBJ1-1, with a possible D match to TRBD1 (6 bases). From germline, CDR1 is SGHRS and CDR2 YFSETQ. Trimming cost V 4 bases and J 3 bases, with 16 bases left between them. This CDR3 has 15 amino acids. The CDR3 sequence: CASSPYRVEDTEAFF. CDR3 nucleotide sequence: TGCGCCAGCAGCCCTTACAGGGTTGAGGACACTGAAGCTTTCTTT.

As regards this clone: A junction boundary mismatches the germline segment, possibly from a read error. The chain is built from TRBV5-1 and TRBJ2-1; a weak D match, TRBD2 (6 bases). This CDR3 region has 16 residues. Germline V gives CDR1 SGHRS, CDR2 YFSETQ. The CDR3 region has the DNA TGCGCCAGCAGCCGAGTTTGGGGGGTAGCCTACAATGAGCAATTCTTC. It specifies CASSRVWGVAYNEQFF.

This chain uses TRBV4-2 with TRBJ2-3; weak D call: TRBD2 (6 bases). Germline values: CDR1 LGHNA, CDR2 YNFKEQ. Deletions cut 4 bases from V and 1 base from J, with 12 bases between. This CDR3 is 15 amino acids long. The CDR3 spells CASSLRTTGTDTQYF. The CDR3 DNA is TGTGCCAGCAGCCTTAGGACTACCGGCACAGATACGCAGTATTTT.

The chain is built from TRBV27 and TRBJ2-1; 11 bases agree with TRBD2. V lost 5 bases, J lost 5 bases, and 14 bases stayed unmatched. CDR3 length: 18 amino acids. Germline values: CDR1 MNHEY, CDR2 SMNVEV (reference sequence). In DNA form, the CDR3 reads TGTGCCAGCAGTGGGGGGGCTAGCGGGAGGCCCAGGAACAATGAGCAGTTCTTC. Encoded protein: CASSGGASGRPRNNEQFF.

This clone was counted once. The J gene is TRBJ2-1, the V gene TRBV28; D gene unclear. CDR3 length: 12 residues. The V end lost 2 bases, the J end lost 7 bases, and 6 bases lay between the germline ends. Germline values: CDR1 MDHEN, CDR2 SYDVKM. The DNA for the CDR3 is TGTGCCAGCAGTTTAGTATTTAATGAGCAGTTCTTC. Translation gives CASSLVFNEQFF.

The chain links TRBV27 to TRBJ2-7; 13 nucleotides agree with TRBD2. The J segment lost 4 bases and the V segment lost 3 bases, leaving 3 bases of the junction unmatched. Germline values: CDR1 MNHEY, CDR2 SMNVEV (reference sequence). This CDR3 comprises 15 residues. CDR3 bases: TGTGCCAGCAGTTTTGGGACTAGCGGGACTTACGAGCAGTACTTC. It specifies CASSFGTSGTYEQYF.

The chain is built from TRBV5-4 and TRBJ2-7, with TRBD1 as a possible D gene (6 bases). CDR3 length: 16 amino acids. V lost 4 bases, J lost 3 bases, and 20 bases lay in between. CDR1 is SGHNT and CDR2 is YYREEE in the germline V gene (reference sequence). The CDR3 nucleotides are TGTGCCAGCAGCCCAAAACGGGACACAACCTTCTACGAGCAGTACTTC. Its protein is CASSPKRDTTFYEQYF.